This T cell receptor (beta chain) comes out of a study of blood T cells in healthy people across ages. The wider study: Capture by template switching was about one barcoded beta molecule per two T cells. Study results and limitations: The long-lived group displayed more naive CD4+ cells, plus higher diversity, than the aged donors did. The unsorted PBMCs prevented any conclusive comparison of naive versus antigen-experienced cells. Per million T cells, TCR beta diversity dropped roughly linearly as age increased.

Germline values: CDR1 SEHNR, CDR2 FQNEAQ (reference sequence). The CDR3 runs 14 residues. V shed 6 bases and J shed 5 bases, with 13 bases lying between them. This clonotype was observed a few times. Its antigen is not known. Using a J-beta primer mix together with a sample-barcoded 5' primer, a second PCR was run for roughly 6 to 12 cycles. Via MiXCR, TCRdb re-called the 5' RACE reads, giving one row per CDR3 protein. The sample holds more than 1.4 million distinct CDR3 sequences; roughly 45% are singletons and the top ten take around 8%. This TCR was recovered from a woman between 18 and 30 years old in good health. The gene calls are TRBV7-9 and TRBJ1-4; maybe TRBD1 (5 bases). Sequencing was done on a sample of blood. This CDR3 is CASRPGTENEKLFF. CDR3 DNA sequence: TGTGCCAGCAGACCCGGGACCGAGAATGAAAAACTGTTTTTT.